The source of this T cell receptor beta chain is a study of cytomegalovirus exposure and HLA in healthy donors. Study overall: Among the approximately 380 donors who were genotyped, about 84% fell in the genetic ancestry cluster that is associated with self-reported Caucasian donors.

Study results and caveats: Using the classifier, cytomegalovirus status was reportedly diagnosed with high specificity and sensitivity. A cluster of highly shared sequence variants was likely a sequencing artifact.

Per the germline V gene, CDR1 is MNHEY and CDR2 is SVGAGI. The V gene lost 4 bases and the J gene lost 5 bases, with 14 bases spanning the gap. The CDR3 is 15 residues long. Notes on this clone: Its antigen is still unknown.

The PCR contained 60 Vbeta and 13 Jbeta primers. This table comes from immunoSEQ multiplex PCR, and its TCRdb copy is limited to in-frame clones, with some not included. The sample consists of 85,000 to 100,000 clones, around four fifths of them appearing once. The receptor was isolated from a woman aged 18-29 years in good health and CMV-seropositive. Material: PBMCs. V and J are TRBV6-5 and TRBJ1-4; a possible D gene is TRBD1 (5 bases). The CDR3 nucleotides are TGTGCCAGCAGTTTCCAGGGCCGTGAAAATGAAAAACTGTTTTTT. This sequence encodes CASSFQGRENEKLFF.